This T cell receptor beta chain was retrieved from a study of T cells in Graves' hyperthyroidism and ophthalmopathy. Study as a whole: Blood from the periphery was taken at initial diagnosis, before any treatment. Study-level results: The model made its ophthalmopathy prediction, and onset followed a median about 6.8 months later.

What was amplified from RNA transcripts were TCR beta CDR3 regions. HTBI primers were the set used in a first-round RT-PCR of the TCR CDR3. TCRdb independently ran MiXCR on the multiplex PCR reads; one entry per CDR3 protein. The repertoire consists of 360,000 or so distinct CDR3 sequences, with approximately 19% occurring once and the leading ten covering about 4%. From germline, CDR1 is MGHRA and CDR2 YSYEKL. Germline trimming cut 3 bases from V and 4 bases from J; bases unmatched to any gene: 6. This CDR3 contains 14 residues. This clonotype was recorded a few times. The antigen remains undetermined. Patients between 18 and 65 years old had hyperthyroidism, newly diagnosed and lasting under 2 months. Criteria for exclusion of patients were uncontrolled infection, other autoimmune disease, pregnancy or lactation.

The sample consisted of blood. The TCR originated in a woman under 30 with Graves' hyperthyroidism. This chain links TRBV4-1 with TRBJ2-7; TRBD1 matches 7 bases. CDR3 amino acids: CASSHPMTGYEQYF. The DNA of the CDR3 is TGCGCCAGCAGCCATCCGATGACAGGGTACGAGCAGTACTTC.